The clone carrying this TCR beta chain was seen a single time. The CDR3 runs 16 residues. Trimming took 0 bases from V and 3 from J, leaving 12 bases between them. Per the germline V gene, CDR1 is WSHSY and CDR2 is SAAADI. The entry originates in a study of control samples from healthy donors and cancer patients. Profiling relied on immunoSEQ multiplex PCR, and the TCRdb table lists in-frame clones only, not all of them. The data contain roughly 50,000 clones, 95% to 96% of them singletons. Specimen: blood. This clonotype was sampled from a woman between 25 and 40 years old in good health. This chain uses TRBV10-2 with TRBJ2-4; D unclear. CDR3 sequence (DNA): TGCGCCAGCAGTGAGTCGTTTTATAGTGGCAAAAACATTCAGTACTTC. This encodes CASSESFYSGKNIQYF.